The 31 T cell receptor beta chains below all came from one sample that was sequenced in a study of cytomegalovirus exposure and HLA in healthy donors. Produced via immunoSEQ multiplex PCR; TCRdb's table is partial and in-frame only. The sample has roughly 130,000 clones, roughly 86% seen once. Input material: PBMCs. Receptor source: a man aged 30 to 45 in good health and CMV-seronegative.

DNA for the CDR3: TGCGCCAGCAGTATACCTCGGACAGGGCCATCCTACGAGCAGTACTTC. This codes for CASSIPRTGPSYEQYF. The V call is TRBV23-1, the J call TRBJ2-7; 8 positions match TRBD1. TRBV23-1 is an ORF for which the function is uncertain. V lost 5 bases and J lost 1; bases outside the gene matches: 10. CDR3 length: 16 residues.

The rearrangement joins TRBV5-1 to TRBJ2-1, with D uncertain. V lost 2 bases and J 0 bases, leaving 6 bases between the germline ends. The germline V gene has CDR1 SGHRS and CDR2 YFSETQ. This CDR3 contains 14 residues. CDR3 amino acids: CASSFSSSYNEQFF. CDR3 nucleotide sequence: TGCGCCAGCAGCTTCTCTAGCTCCTACAATGAGCAGTTCTTC.

The rearrangement uses TRBV10-1 and TRBJ2-7; D is unresolved. Trimming took 5 bases from V and 0 from J, leaving 5 bases between them. The CDR3 extends over 12 amino acids. CDR1 is WNHNN and CDR2 is SYGVQD in the germline V gene (reference sequence). The CDR3 DNA reads TGCGCCAGCAGTCCGGGCTCCTACGAGCAGTACTTC. It yields the protein CASSPGSYEQYF.

The chain carries TRBV29-1 and TRBJ2-5; D might be TRBD1 (6 bases). The CDR3 loop spans 13 amino acids. Looked up from germline, CDR1 is SQVTM and CDR2 is ANQGSEA. The V end lost 3 bases, the J end lost 3 bases, and 11 bases lay between the germline ends. The CDR3 region is CSVDPSGEETQYF. CDR3 nucleotides: TGCAGCGTTGACCCCTCAGGGGAAGAGACCCAGTACTTC. Using reference TRBV29-1 and TRBJ2-5 for the parts outside the CDR3, the full variable domain is SAVISQKPSRDICQRGTSLTIQCQVDSQVTMMFWYRQQPGQSLTLIATANQGSEATYESGFVIDKFPISRPNLTFSTLTVSNMSPEDSSIYLCSVDPSGEETQYFGPGTRLLVL.

V usage is TRBV9 and J usage is TRBJ1-5; 7 nucleotides agree with TRBD1. Germline V lookup: CDR1 SGDLS, CDR2 YYNGEE. CDR3 length equals 14 residues. After removal of 3 bases from V and 4 bases from J, the junction contained 4 bases not matched to a gene. CDR3 DNA sequence: TGTGCCAGCAGCGCGTCGACAGGGAATCAGCCCCAGCATTTT. Its protein is CASSASTGNQPQHF. Drawing the rest from reference TRBV9 and TRBJ1-5, the complete variable domain is DSGVTQTPKHLITATGQRVTLRCSPRSGDLSVYWYQQSLDQGLQFLIQYYNGEERAKGNILERFSAQQFPDLHSELNLSSLELGDSALYFCASSASTGNQPQHFGDGTRLSIL.

The chain recombines TRBV6-5 with TRBJ1-2; D not certain. CDR3 length: 11 residues. With 5 bases removed from V and 8 bases from J, the gap between germline ends came to 9 bases. CDR1 is MNHEY and CDR2 is SVGAGI in the germline V gene. The CDR3 sequence: CASSGANGYTF. The CDR3 DNA is TGTGCCAGCAGTGGTGCGAACGGCTACACCTTC.

This sequence joins TRBV5-4 and TRBJ1-4, with a tentative D call TRBD1 (5 bases). Germline assignment: CDR1 SGHNT and CDR2 YYREEE (reference sequence). The CDR3 is made up of 14 amino acids. V was shortened by 0 bases and J by 5 bases, with 8 bases between the two germline ends. In nucleotides, the CDR3 is TGTGCCAGCAGCTTGGACAGGCTCAATGAAAAACTGTTTTTT. Its translation: CASSLDRLNEKLFF.

This sequence joins TRBV20-1 and TRBJ1-4, with a possible D match to TRBD1 (6 bases). Trimming removed 3 bases at V and 8 bases at J, with 7 bases between. CDR1 DFQATT and CDR2 SNEGSKA come from the germline V gene (reference sequence). The CDR3 is made up of 11 amino acids. The DNA for the CDR3 is TGCAGTGCTAGCGACAGGGAAAAACTGTTTTTT. Protein sequence: CSASDREKLFF.

This chain joins TRBV27 and TRBJ1-6, with unresolved D. The V gene's germline CDR1 is MNHEY and CDR2 SMNVEV (reference sequence). This CDR3 region has 13 residues. V dropped 2 bases and J dropped 14 bases, with 13 bases sitting between them. The CDR3 protein is CASSLVRSRALHF. CDR3 nucleotides: TGTGCCAGCAGTTTAGTACGTAGTCGGGCCCTCCACTTT.

The rearrangement joins TRBV7-3 to TRBJ2-7; 9 positions match TRBD1. Germline V gives CDR1 SGHTA, CDR2 FQGTGA. The CDR3 has 15 amino acids. The ends lost 2 bases at V and 4 bases at J; junction bases unmatched: 6. CDR3 protein: CASSLGRQGVYEQYF. CDR3 sequence (DNA): TGTGCCAGCAGCTTAGGTCGACAGGGGGTGTACGAGCAGTACTTC. Based on the CDR3 plus reference TRBV7-3 and TRBJ2-7, the full variable domain is GAGVSQTPSNKVTEKGKYVELRCDPISGHTALYWYRQSLGQGPEFLIYFQGTGAADDSGLPNDRFFAVRPEGSVSTLKIQRTERGDSAVYLCASSLGRQGVYEQYFGPGTRLTVT.

CDR3 DNA sequence: TGCAGCGTTGACGGACTAGCGGGAGGGAATACGCAGTATTTT. This gives the protein CSVDGLAGGNTQYF. The rearrangement links TRBV29-1 to TRBJ2-3, with 15 bases fitting TRBD2. The CDR3 has 14 amino acids. V lost 3 bases to trimming and J lost 7 bases; unmatched junction nucleotides: 2. CDR1 is SQVTM, CDR2 ANQGSEA, per germline.

The V gene is TRBV6-1, the J gene TRBJ1-5; 7 bases are shared with TRBD1. Germline V lookup: CDR1 MNHNS, CDR2 SASEGT. J was trimmed by 3 bases and V by 6 bases; bases with no gene match: 8. The CDR3 covers 15 residues. The DNA of the CDR3 is TGTGCCAGCAGACACACGGGACAGCTCAATCAGCCCCAGCATTTT. As protein: CASRHTGQLNQPQHF.

The V gene is TRBV12-5, the J gene TRBJ1-5; 9 nucleotides match TRBD1. Germline loops: CDR1 LGHNT, CDR2 FRNRAP. The V segment lost 2 bases and the J segment 9 bases; nucleotides outside the gene matches: 14. This CDR3 comprises 17 residues. CDR3 residues: CASGLPPGQGIGWPQHF. In DNA, the CDR3 is TGTGCTAGTGGTTTGCCGCCGGGACAGGGTATAGGTTGGCCCCAGCATTTT.

The rearrangement uses TRBV15 and TRBJ1-3; 7 bases fit TRBD1. Germline assignment: CDR1 LNHNV and CDR2 YYDKDF (reference sequence). J gave up 1 base and V 2 bases, and 8 bases lay outside the gene matches. This CDR3 spans 17 amino acids. CDR3 nucleotides: TGTGCCACCAGCAGAAATACAGGGGCTTTATCTGGAAACACCATATATTTT. This encodes CATSRNTGALSGNTIYF.

The V gene is TRBV2, the J gene TRBJ2-1, with 14 bases that match TRBD2. CDR3 length equals 16 residues. Per germline, CDR1 SNHLY and CDR2 FYNNEI. The V segment lost 7 bases and the J segment 13 bases; nucleotides outside the gene matches: 15. The CDR3 region is CASIRGLAGVEVGQFF. The CDR3 DNA sequence: TGTGCCAGCATAAGGGGACTAGCGGGAGTTGAGGTGGGACAGTTCTTC.

The chain is built from TRBV9 and TRBJ2-3; 7 nucleotides line up with TRBD2. V was pared by 0 bases and J by 2 bases, with 6 bases of the junction left unmatched. The CDR3 totals 16 residues. The germline V gene has CDR1 SGDLS and CDR2 YYNGEE. CDR3 in amino acids: CASSVDPSGVTDTQYF. The CDR3 DNA is TGTGCCAGCAGCGTAGACCCTAGCGGAGTCACAGATACGCAGTATTTT. Variable domain in full (rest from reference TRBV9 and TRBJ2-3): DSGVTQTPKHLITATGQRVTLRCSPRSGDLSVYWYQQSLDQGLQFLIQYYNGEERAKGNILERFSAQQFPDLHSELNLSSLELGDSALYFCASSVDPSGVTDTQYFGPGTRLTVL.

The chain combines TRBV2 with TRBJ1-5; D unresolved. Trimming took off 4 bases at V and 2 bases at J, with 9 bases between the two ends. The CDR3 consists of 14 residues. In germline, CDR1 is SNHLY, CDR2 FYNNEI. The CDR3 nucleotides read TGTGCCAGCAGTGTTGGACTTGGCAATCAGCCCCAGCATTTT. Amino acids: CASSVGLGNQPQHF.

The V and J genes are TRBV7-9 and TRBJ1-5; D is unresolved. CDR3 length: 13 residues. Trimming stripped 6 bases from V and 0 bases from J, with 6 bases between. CDR1 SEHNR and CDR2 FQNEAQ come from the germline V gene (reference sequence). The CDR3 nucleotides read TGTGCCAGCAGTAGGAGTAGCAATCAGCCCCAGCATTTT. Its protein product is CASSRSSNQPQHF.

The chain couples TRBV25-1 to TRBJ2-1, with TRBD1 identical over 8 bases. The CDR3 has 16 residues. Trimming at V came to 0 bases and at J to 5 bases, leaving 6 bases not matched to a gene. Per germline, CDR1 MGHDK and CDR2 SYGVNS. DNA of the CDR3: TGTGCCAGCAGTGAATACGGGCAGGGGGCTCACAATGAGCAGTTCTTC. Translating it yields CASSEYGQGAHNEQFF.

The rearrangement uses TRBV4-1 and TRBJ1-2, with 11 nucleotides matching TRBD1. Trimming removed 8 bases from V and 11 bases from J; junction bases left unmatched: 4. The CDR3 is made up of 11 amino acids. CDR1 and CDR2 from the germline V gene are MGHRA and YSYEKL. The CDR3 nucleotides are TGCGCCAGCCGAGGACAGGGGGCTTACACCTTC. This sequence encodes CASRGQGAYTF.

In regard to this clone: One junction end does not reproduce the germline sequence, and a read error may be involved. The V gene is TRBV6-1, the J gene TRBJ1-1, with D maybe TRBD1 (5 bases). The CDR3 has 13 amino acids. The V gene's germline CDR1 is MNHNS and CDR2 SASEGT. CDR3 region: CWIGETLNTEAFF. The CDR3 bases are TGCTGGATAGGGGAAACTCTGAACACTGAAGCTTTCTTT.

This chain links TRBV19 with TRBJ1-2; weak D call: TRBD1 (6 bases). The germline gives CDR1 LNHDA, CDR2 SQIVND (reference sequence). V was pared by 3 bases and J by 4 bases, with 21 bases between. The CDR3 is made up of 17 amino acids. The CDR3 bases are TGTGCCAGTAGTATTCGTAAGACCCACAGGGAGAGCTATGGCTACACCTTC. Its protein product is CASSIRKTHRESYGYTF.

This chain uses TRBV18 with TRBJ1-6, with 9 bases fitting TRBD1. CDR3 size: 14 residues. Trimming removed 8 bases from V and 7 bases from J; junction bases left unmatched: 6. Germline CDR1 KGHSH, CDR2 LQKENI. The CDR3 nucleotides are TGTGCCAGCCGCCGGACAGGGGACAATTCACCCCTCCACTTT. This encodes CASRRTGDNSPLHF.

This chain links TRBV10-1 with TRBJ2-7; 9 nucleotides agree with TRBD1. There are 14 residues in the CDR3. Germline values: CDR1 WNHNN, CDR2 SYGVQD (reference sequence). Germline trimming cut 2 bases from V and 11 bases from J; bases unmatched to any gene: 10. The CDR3 nucleotides read TGCGCCAGCAGTGAGGAACAGGGGGCTTCCCGGGAGTACTTC. This translates into CASSEEQGASREYF.

The CDR3 region has the DNA TGTGCCAGCATGTTGACTAGCGGGGTTAGCTCCTACGAGCAGTACTTC. Amino acid sequence: CASMLTSGVSSYEQYF. The chain links TRBV2 to TRBJ2-7, with 11 bases identical to TRBD2. The trim removed 7 bases at V and 0 bases at J, leaving 8 bases unmatched. Germline V CDR1 and CDR2: SNHLY, FYNNEI. This CDR3 comprises 16 residues.

The V gene is TRBV18, the J gene TRBJ2-7; 11 bases match TRBD1. The V gene's germline CDR1 is KGHSH and CDR2 LQKENI. The CDR3 runs 19 residues. J gave up 0 bases and V 6 bases, and 16 bases lay outside the gene matches. CDR3 sequence: CASSSERTGGAFPSYEQYF. Here the CDR3 DNA reads TGTGCCAGCTCGTCAGAACGGACAGGGGGCGCGTTCCCCTCCTACGAGCAGTACTTC. Full variable domain (missing parts from reference TRBV18 and TRBJ2-7): NAGVMQNPRHLVRRRGQEARLRCSPMKGHSHVYWYRQLPEEGLKFMVYLQKENIIDESGMPKERFSAEFPKEGPSILRIQQVVRGDSAAYFCASSSERTGGAFPSYEQYFGPGTRLTVT.

The chain carries TRBV5-1 and TRBJ2-7; D might be TRBD1 (6 bases). From germline, CDR1 is SGHRS and CDR2 YFSETQ. The CDR3 consists of 15 residues. Trimming took 2 bases from V and 0 from J, leaving 12 bases between them. CDR3 in amino acids: CASSLNQGPSYEQYF. The CDR3 nucleotides read TGCGCCAGCAGCTTAAATCAGGGGCCCTCCTACGAGCAGTACTTC.

The chain employs TRBV19 and TRBJ2-1; 14 bases fit TRBD2. Trimming at V came to 6 bases and at J to 7 bases, leaving 11 bases not matched to a gene. The germline V gene has CDR1 LNHDA and CDR2 SQIVND (reference sequence). CDR3 length: 17 residues. The CDR3 region has the DNA TGTGCCAGTAGGACCGCCGGGACTAGCGGGAGATCGAATGAGCAGTTCTTC. This gives the protein CASRTAGTSGRSNEQFF.

This chain joins TRBV7-6 and TRBJ2-3; 9 positions agree with TRBD2. Looked up from germline, CDR1 is SGHVS and CDR2 is FNYEAQ. Trimming cost V 6 bases and J 1 base; bases outside gene matches: 2. The CDR3 is 14 residues long. The CDR3 loop reads CASSLAGRTDTQYF. DNA of the CDR3: TGTGCCAGCAGTCTAGCGGGACGCACAGATACGCAGTATTTT.

The chain recombines TRBV15 with TRBJ2-1; D possibly corresponds to TRBD2 (6 bases). CDR1 LNHNV and CDR2 YYDKDF come from the germline V gene (reference sequence). Trimming cost V 5 bases and J 2 bases, with 16 bases left between them. The CDR3 consists of 16 residues. CDR3 coding DNA: TGTGCCACCAGCGGGGGACTCCACCTTCCCTACAATGAGCAGTTCTTC. Encoded protein: CATSGGLHLPYNEQFF.

The J gene is TRBJ1-2, the V gene TRBV19, with TRBD1 matching 10 bases. Per germline, CDR1 LNHDA and CDR2 SQIVND (reference sequence). V dropped 7 bases and J dropped 7; count of bases not matched to a gene: 9. This CDR3 spans 14 amino acids. The CDR3 sequence: CASTPRQGAFGYTF. CDR3 coding DNA: TGTGCCAGTACCCCTCGACAGGGGGCTTTTGGCTACACCTTC.